The 26 T cell receptor beta chains reported below all come from one sample, sequenced in a study of OX40 agonist ivuxolimab in advanced cancers. Only in-frame clones appear in the TCRdb table, and some are missing; sequencing was by immunoSEQ multiplex PCR. Of 23,000 or so clones in the sample, approximately 80% were seen once. Material: CD4+ or CD8+ T cells sorted from blood, obtained in a trial of the OX40 agonist ivuxolimab. Source of these receptors: an adult with an advanced solid tumor such as melanoma, head and neck, liver or kidney cancer.

The V call is TRBV7-3, the J call TRBJ1-6; D unresolved. V was cut by 5 bases and J by 0 bases, with 8 bases left in between. From germline, CDR1 is SGHTA and CDR2 FQGTGA. This CDR3 spans 15 amino acids. As DNA, the CDR3 is TGTGCCAGCAGCATATCAAGCTCCTATAATTCACCCCTCCACTTT. Translation gives CASSISSSYNSPLHF.

There are a few counts of this clone. The CDR3 sequence: CASALGYGNSYEQYF. As DNA, the CDR3 is TGTGCTAGTGCCTTAGGGTACGGGAACTCCTACGAGCAGTACTTC. This chain links TRBV12-5 with TRBJ2-7; possibly TRBD2 for D (5 bases). CDR1 LGHNT and CDR2 FRNRAP come from the germline V gene. The CDR3 is 15 amino acids. Deletions cut 7 bases from V and 0 bases from J, with 16 bases between.

V usage is TRBV7-9 and J usage is TRBJ1-2, with D perhaps matching TRBD1 (6 bases). Germline V gene lookup returns CDR1 SEHNR and CDR2 FQNEAQ (reference sequence). This CDR3 comprises 16 residues. Between the trimmed V and J ends, which lost 1 base and 5 bases, there was a span of 17 bases. This CDR3 reads CASSLGTTGEMYGYTF. CDR3 coding DNA: TGTGCCAGCAGCTTAGGGACGACAGGAGAAATGTATGGCTACACCTTC. Full variable domain (remainder filled in from reference TRBV7-9 and TRBJ1-2): DTGVSQNPRHKITKRGQNVTFRCDPISEHNRLYWYRQTLGQGPEFLTYFQNEAQLEKSRLLSDRFSAERPKGSFSTLEIQRTEQGDSAMYLCASSLGTTGEMYGYTFGSGTRLTVV.

A single count supports this clone. This sequence joins TRBV7-8 and TRBJ1-5, with D unclear. In germline, CDR1 is SGHVS, CDR2 FQNEAQ. The CDR3 covers 13 residues. V lost 1 base and J 5 bases, leaving 6 bases between the germline ends. CDR3 coding DNA: TGTGCCAGCAGCTTAGATGGTTATCAGCCCCAGCATTTT. Translated: CASSLDGYQPQHF.

This chain links TRBV10-1 with TRBJ2-7, with 7 bases that match TRBD2. The CDR3 loop spans 13 amino acids. Trimming cost V 9 bases and J 11 bases; bases outside gene matches: 16. CDR1 WNHNN and CDR2 SYGVQD come from the germline V gene (reference sequence). CDR3 in DNA: TGCGCCAGGGGGGGGATGAGGAGATCCCTCGAGTACTTC. Translated: CARGGMRRSLEYF.

This clone was observed a handful of times. V usage is TRBV28 and J usage is TRBJ1-1, with D hard to call. The germline gives CDR1 MDHEN, CDR2 SYDVKM. The CDR3 sequence is 12 residues long. Trimming pared 3 bases from V and 4 bases from J, leaving 6 bases between. In DNA, the CDR3 is TGTGCCAGCAGTTTTAGAATCACTGAAGCTTTCTTT. Amino acid sequence: CASSFRITEAFF.

V is TRBV19 and J is TRBJ2-1; D not certain. The CDR3 consists of 12 residues. Germline CDR1 and CDR2: LNHDA and SQIVND (reference sequence). V was clipped by 4 bases and J by 7 bases, with 8 bases between them. The CDR3 nucleotides are TGTGCCAGTAGTAGCCAGGTGAATGAGCAGTTCTTC. It encodes CASSSQVNEQFF.

The rearrangement joins TRBV6-5 to TRBJ2-1, with 8 bases fitting TRBD2. Germline V gives CDR1 MNHEY, CDR2 SVGAGI. The length of the CDR3 is 15 residues. With V trimmed by 6 bases and J by 0 bases, 4 bases remained unmatched. The CDR3 region is CASSLSGSSYNEQFF. Here the CDR3 DNA reads TGTGCCAGCAGCCTCAGCGGGAGCTCCTACAATGAGCAGTTCTTC.

The chain is built from TRBV28 and TRBJ2-7, with 7 bases identical to TRBD2. There are 14 residues in the CDR3. V shed 9 bases and J 0 bases; nucleotides not matched to a gene: 8. Germline CDR1 MDHEN, CDR2 SYDVKM. DNA for the CDR3: TGTGCCAGTAGCGGGCCAAGGGGCTCCTACGAGCAGTACTTC. Residues: CASSGPRGSYEQYF.

There are a few counts of this clone. CDR3 coding DNA: TGTGCCAGCAGTGAGGGGACTAGCGGGAGCTACGAGCAGTACTTC. Translating it yields CASSEGTSGSYEQYF. V is TRBV6-1 and J is TRBJ2-7; 14 bases match TRBD2. Germline assignment: CDR1 MNHNS and CDR2 SASEGT. The CDR3 has 15 residues. The trim removed 3 bases at V and 3 bases at J, leaving 1 base unmatched.

V is TRBV28 and J is TRBJ1-1; no reliable D call. V was pared by 2 bases and J by 5 bases, with 3 bases between. The germline CDR1 and CDR2 sequences are MDHEN and SYDVKM. The CDR3 is made up of 11 amino acids. CDR3 sequence: CASSLQTEAFF. The DNA for the CDR3 is TGTGCCAGCAGTTTACAAACTGAAGCTTTCTTT.

The gene calls are TRBV5-1 and TRBJ2-5, with a weak D call TRBD1 (5 bases). Germline V lookup: CDR1 SGHRS, CDR2 YFSETQ. The CDR3 contains 14 residues. Trimming cost V 0 bases and J 2 bases, with 8 bases left between them. In nucleotides, the CDR3 is TGCGCCAGCAGCTTGGAGGCAGGGCAAGAGACCCAGTACTTC. Its translation: CASSLEAGQETQYF.

CDR3 coding DNA: TGCGCCAGCAGCGAACGGACACTTAACACTGAAGCTTTCTTT. This sequence encodes CASSERTLNTEAFF. The rearrangement uses TRBV5-1 and TRBJ1-1; D may be TRBD1 (5 bases). Trimming pared 4 bases from V and 2 bases from J, leaving 12 bases between. The CDR3 contains 14 residues. In germline, CDR1 is SGHRS, CDR2 YFSETQ.

The chain employs TRBV27 and TRBJ2-2; no clear D gene. The CDR3 covers 12 residues. Germline CDR1 MNHEY, CDR2 SMNVEV (reference sequence). Deletions cut 7 bases from V and 6 bases from J, with 9 bases between. CDR3 sequence reads: CASKRTSGELFF. CDR3 coding DNA: TGTGCCAGCAAGAGGACCTCCGGGGAGCTGTTTTTT.

This clone was found a few times. The rearrangement joins TRBV18 to TRBJ2-2, with D maybe TRBD2 (5 bases). The V gene lost 2 bases and the J gene lost 2 bases, with 12 bases spanning the gap. From germline, CDR1 is KGHSH and CDR2 LQKENI. This CDR3 contains 16 residues. The CDR3 here is CASSPRGKANTGELFF. CDR3 bases: TGTGCCAGCTCACCAAGAGGGAAGGCCAACACCGGGGAGCTGTTTTTT. The full variable domain, with the rest looked up from reference TRBV18 and TRBJ2-2, is NAGVMQNPRHLVRRRGQEARLRCSPMKGHSHVYWYRQLPEEGLKFMVYLQKENIIDESGMPKERFSAEFPKEGPSILRIQQVVRGDSAAYFCASSPRGKANTGELFFGEGSRLTVL.

The rearrangement uses TRBV30 and TRBJ1-1; D not resolved. Germline V gene lookup returns CDR1 GTSNPN and CDR2 SVGIG (reference sequence). CDR3 length equals 12 residues. The V end lost 1 base, the J end lost 11 bases, and 14 bases lay between the germline ends. Written as DNA, the CDR3 is TGTGCCTGGAGTGCCTCGGTTCGTCCTGCTTTCTTT. Translated: CAWSASVRPAFF. The full variable domain, rest sourced from reference TRBV30 and TRBJ1-1, is SQTIHQWPATLVQPVGSPLSLECTVEGTSNPNLYWYRQAAGRGLQLLFYSVGIGQISSEVPQNLSASRPQDRQFILSSKKLLLSDSGFYLCAWSASVRPAFFGQGTRLTVV.

This clone has just one count. V and J are TRBV7-8 and TRBJ2-3, with TRBD1 matching 9 bases. The J segment lost 4 bases and the V segment lost 3 bases, leaving 17 bases of the junction unmatched. This CDR3 has 19 amino acids. Germline CDR1 is SGHVS and CDR2 is FQNEAQ. In DNA form, the CDR3 reads TGTGCCAGCAGCTTTGGTCGAACAGGGGGCCGCTCTCGCGCAGATACGCAGTATTTT. Protein: CASSFGRTGGRSRADTQYF.

Concerning this clone: The junction does not match germline at one end; this may be a read error. The sample holds other DNA sequences that translate to the same CDR3. This chain joins TRBV6-1 and TRBJ1-3; the match to TRBD1 covers 7 bases. Looked up from germline, CDR1 is MNHNS and CDR2 is SASEGT. The CDR3 has 13 amino acids. The CDR3 DNA reads as TGTGCCAGCAGTCTAGACAGGGTTGACACTATATATTTT. The encoded protein is CASSLDRVDTIYF.

The chain uses TRBV19 and TRBJ1-6; no clear D. Per the germline V gene, CDR1 is LNHDA and CDR2 is SQIVND (reference sequence). The CDR3 is made up of 15 amino acids. V dropped 1 base and J dropped 11 bases, with 15 bases sitting between them. The CDR3 protein is CASSIGAGLLAPLHF. In nucleotides, the CDR3 is TGTGCCAGTAGTATAGGAGCAGGCCTCCTGGCACCCCTCCACTTT.

This chain links TRBV6-5 with TRBJ1-6, with a possible D match to TRBD1 (6 bases). Per germline, CDR1 MNHEY and CDR2 SVGAGI. The CDR3 is 14 residues long. Trimming stripped 8 bases from V and 5 bases from J, with 13 bases between. The CDR3 loop reads CASARQGNNSPLHF. CDR3 nucleotide sequence: TGTGCCAGCGCACGTCAGGGGAATAATTCACCCCTCCACTTT.

The chain joins TRBV30 to TRBJ1-2, with D hard to call. The germline V gene encodes CDR1 GTSNPN and CDR2 SVGIG (reference sequence). The length of the CDR3 is 12 residues. The V gene lost 0 bases and the J gene lost 8 bases, with 10 bases spanning the gap. As DNA, the CDR3 is TGTGCCTGGAGTGTAGCCCCCGGGGGCTACACCTTC. Amino acids: CAWSVAPGGYTF.

This chain connects TRBV5-1 to TRBJ2-5, with D hard to call. Germline V CDR1 and CDR2: SGHRS, YFSETQ. V was clipped by 1 base and J by 2 bases, with 9 bases between them. The CDR3 spans 14 residues. The chain's CDR3 is CASSLSGAQETQYF. CDR3 nucleotides: TGCGCCAGCAGCTTGTCGGGCGCGCAAGAGACCCAGTACTTC.

A single count supports this clone. The genes are TRBV4-3 and TRBJ1-2, with TRBD1 identical over 10 bases. This CDR3 has 16 residues. Germline V gene lookup returns CDR1 LGHNA and CDR2 YSLEER. The trim removed 1 base at V and 6 bases at J, leaving 8 bases unmatched. CDR3 sequence (DNA): TGCGCCAGCAGCCAAGCACTTTCCGGGACAGGGGATGGCTACACCTTC. It codes for CASSQALSGTGDGYTF.

This clone was observed a handful of times. This rearrangement joins TRBV6-1 to TRBJ2-4, with TRBD2 as a possible D gene (6 bases). The CDR3 runs to 15 residues. V was trimmed by 6 bases and J by 5 bases, leaving 17 bases between them. CDR1 is MNHNS, CDR2 SASEGT, per germline. The CDR3 protein is CASSVARGTQNIQYF. CDR3 bases: TGTGCCAGCAGCGTCGCACGCGGGACTCAAAACATTCAGTACTTC.

V is TRBV27 and J is TRBJ1-5, with 10 bases identical to TRBD1. Germline V CDR1 and CDR2: MNHEY, SMNVEV (reference sequence). The CDR3 sequence is 17 residues long. J lost 2 bases, V lost 5 bases, and 9 bases had no gene match. The CDR3 coding sequence is TGTGCCAGCAGTCAATTATCCGGGACAGGGGGCAATCAGCCCCAGCATTTT. It codes for CASSQLSGTGGNQPQHF.

This clone is medium-sized in the sample. The rearrangement links TRBV7-8 to TRBJ1-4, with unresolved D. Deletions cut 5 bases from V and 0 bases from J, with 19 bases between. This CDR3 comprises 18 residues. Germline V gives CDR1 SGHVS, CDR2 FQNEAQ. This chain's CDR3 is CASSLGKASYATNEKLFF. The DNA for the CDR3 is TGTGCCAGCAGCCTTGGGAAGGCATCCTACGCAACTAATGAAAAACTGTTTTTT.